This passage covers 25 T cell receptor beta chains from one sample sequenced in a study of human T cells and chemical hapten exposure. Time point defined: patch test 2, 6 weeks after DPC sensitization. Specified treatment: therapeutic diphenylcyclopropenone sensitization with weekly scalp DPC. Each CDR3 protein gets one entry after TCRdb re-called the RACE reads with MiXCR. The sample includes just over 40,000 distinct CDR3 sequences, 3.3% seen only once; the top ten take roughly 6.6%. The sample was whole blood, taken in connection with sensitization to the hapten diphenylcyclopropenone (DPC). Every receptor here comes from a man between 35 and 55 years old with alopecia areata. Some clones in this sample may be carry-over from other donors' samples.

The CDR3 nucleotides read TGCAGTGCTAGGGGGACCTCCCGTTCACCCCTCCACTTT. Amino acids: CSARGTSRSPLHF. The chain has TRBV20-1 and TRBJ1-6, with a tentative D call TRBD1 (5 bases). This CDR3 has 13 residues. CDR1 is DFQATT and CDR2 is SNEGSKA in the germline V gene (reference sequence). V dropped 3 bases and J dropped 9 bases, with 12 bases sitting between them.

This clonotype was found a few times. The V and J genes are TRBV5-6 and TRBJ1-2, with 7 bases aligning to TRBD1. J gave up 4 bases and V 1 base, and 13 bases lay outside the gene matches. The CDR3 spans 17 residues. Germline assignment: CDR1 SGHDT and CDR2 YYEEEE. CDR3 sequence reads: CASSLSPTGVLPYGYTF. The DNA of the CDR3 is TGTGCCAGCAGCTTGTCCCCTACAGGGGTCCTCCCCTATGGCTACACCTTC.

In this sample, this clonotype turned up many times. The V gene is TRBV5-4, the J gene TRBJ2-1, with D perhaps matching TRBD2 (6 bases). Germline lookup yields CDR1 SGHNT and CDR2 YYREEE (reference sequence). CDR3 length: 15 residues. V was cut by 1 base and J by 12 bases, with 20 bases left in between. CDR3 DNA sequence: TGTGCCAGCAGCTTGTGGGCAGGCCCGGGGGTTGGGCAGTTCTTC. Translation: CASSLWAGPGVGQFF.

This clonotype has at least ten counts. The chain couples TRBV7-8 to TRBJ2-3; perhaps TRBD2 as D (5 bases). Germline assignment: CDR1 SGHVS and CDR2 FQNEAQ. This CDR3 region has 13 residues. V lost 5 bases and J lost 4, with 10 bases in between. This chain's CDR3 is CASSQLGPDTQYF. The CDR3 region has the DNA TGTGCCAGCAGCCAACTAGGGCCAGATACGCAGTATTTT.

This clonotype was recorded at least ten times. V usage is TRBV4-1 and J usage is TRBJ2-1; D gene unclear. The CDR3 spans 12 residues. Germline loops: CDR1 MGHRA, CDR2 YSYEKL. Trimming stripped 1 base from V and 8 bases from J, with 6 bases between. In nucleotides, the CDR3 is TGCGCCAGCAGCCAAGTTTCGGATGAGCAGTTCTTC. It is translated as CASSQVSDEQFF.

This clonotype has at least ten counts. The V and J genes are TRBV20-1 and TRBJ1-4; TRBD1 matches 8 bases. CDR3 length equals 17 residues. In germline, CDR1 is DFQATT, CDR2 SNEGSKA (reference sequence). The junction had 12 bases not matched to a gene; V was cut back by 6 bases and J by 0 bases. CDR3 residues: CSAIANRGLSTNEKLFF. For the CDR3, the DNA is TGCAGTGCCATAGCGAACAGGGGGTTGTCAACTAATGAAAAACTGTTTTTT.

This clonotype was recorded at least ten times. The chain joins TRBV9 to TRBJ1-6, with D perhaps matching TRBD1 (6 bases). V lost 2 bases and J lost 7, with 10 bases in between. There are 14 residues in the CDR3. The germline gives CDR1 SGDLS, CDR2 YYNGEE. The CDR3 DNA is TGTGCCAGCAGCGTCACAGGGAGAAATTCACCCCTCCACTTT. Translating it yields CASSVTGRNSPLHF.

This clonotype was counted ten times or more. V and J are TRBV29-1 and TRBJ2-1, with 9 nucleotides matching TRBD2. This CDR3 spans 12 amino acids. Germline V gene data show CDR1 as SQVTM and CDR2 as ANQGSEA. Trimming removed 4 bases from V and 9 bases from J; junction bases left unmatched: 4. CDR3 region: CSVVAGVLEQFF. As DNA, the CDR3 is TGCAGCGTTGTAGCGGGAGTTCTTGAGCAGTTCTTC.

There are many counts of this clonotype. The chain links TRBV9 to TRBJ2-7, with TRBD1 identical over 7 bases. Germline trimming cut 4 bases from V and 6 bases from J; bases unmatched to any gene: 13. The CDR3 is 15 amino acids. Germline V gene sequence: CDR1 SGDLS, CDR2 YYNGEE. The DNA of the CDR3 is TGTGCCAGCAGCCCCCGAGGGACAGCAATTGGCGAGCAGTACTTC. Protein product: CASSPRGTAIGEQYF. The variable domain in full, completed from reference TRBV9 and TRBJ2-7, reads DSGVTQTPKHLITATGQRVTLRCSPRSGDLSVYWYQQSLDQGLQFLIQYYNGEERAKGNILERFSAQQFPDLHSELNLSSLELGDSALYFCASSPRGTAIGEQYFGPGTRLTVT.

This clonotype was found many times. This rearrangement joins TRBV28 to TRBJ2-7, with a weak D call TRBD1 (6 bases). Trimming shortened V by 7 bases and J by 1 base, and 11 bases separated the two germline ends. Germline V lookup: CDR1 MDHEN, CDR2 SYDVKM. This CDR3 contains 13 residues. CDR3 nucleotide sequence: TGTGCCAGCACCGAAGGGGGTTCCTACGAGCAGTACTTC. Its translation: CASTEGGSYEQYF.

This clonotype came up many times. The rearrangement links TRBV10-3 to TRBJ1-2; D may be TRBD1 (6 bases). Germline V lookup: CDR1 ENHRY, CDR2 SYGVKD. Trimming cost V 0 bases and J 14 bases, with 22 bases left between them. The CDR3 covers 15 residues. CDR3 residues: CAISESIGGPLSGTF. CDR3 DNA: TGTGCCATCAGTGAGTCGATCGGGGGCCCCCTTTCTGGGACCTTC.

The table lists this clonotype with many counts. One end of the junction varies from germline; a read error may be responsible. This sequence joins TRBV10-3 and TRBJ1-5; no definite D call. Per germline, CDR1 ENHRY and CDR2 SYGVKD. The CDR3 is 13 amino acids. Here the CDR3 reads CAISPETNQPQHF. Here the CDR3 DNA reads TGTGCCATCAGCCCAGAAACCAATCAACCCCAGCATTTT.

About this clonotype: A read error may be the cause here, since a much bigger clone is one base away. Likely a read error: the CDR3 ends without its conserved phenylalanine or tryptophan. The CDR3 coding sequence is TGTGCCAGCTCACTTGCCGGGACGGGCTCTGGAAACACCATATATATT. It codes for CASSLAGTGSGNTIYI. This chain links TRBV18 with TRBJ1-3; TRBD1 might be the D (5 bases). CDR1 KGHSH and CDR2 LQKENI come from the germline V gene. Trimming took off 4 bases at V and 0 bases at J, with 13 bases between the two ends. The CDR3 runs to 16 residues.

The chain recombines TRBV7-9 with TRBJ2-1; possible D gene TRBD2, 5 bases. V dropped 3 bases and J dropped 0 bases, with 15 bases sitting between them. This CDR3 is 17 amino acids long. Germline-derived CDR1 and CDR2 are SEHNR and FQNEAQ (reference sequence). Here the CDR3 reads CASSFPSGSSSYNEQFF. CDR3 nucleotide sequence: TGTGCCAGCAGCTTCCCGAGCGGCTCCAGCTCCTACAATGAGCAGTTCTTC.

This clonotype was recorded at least ten times. The chain carries TRBV14 and TRBJ2-3; D gene unclear. The CDR3 runs to 16 residues. With 4 bases removed from V and 2 bases from J, the gap between germline ends came to 16 bases. In germline, CDR1 is SGHDN, CDR2 FVKESK. CDR3 residues: CASSRGVVAFTDTQYF. The DNA of the CDR3 is TGTGCCAGCAGCCGAGGAGTAGTTGCCTTCACAGATACGCAGTATTTT.

This clonotype came up a few times. The chain carries TRBV11-2 and TRBJ2-1, with D possibly being TRBD2 (6 bases). Looked up from germline, CDR1 is SGHAT and CDR2 is FQNNGV. The V gene lost 4 bases and the J gene lost 3 bases, with 16 bases spanning the gap. The CDR3 contains 16 residues. The CDR3 is CASSSPYRTNYNEQFF. The CDR3 DNA follows: TGTGCCAGCAGCTCCCCTTACAGGACTAACTACAATGAGCAGTTCTTC.

This clonotype was recorded many times. V is TRBV4-1 and J is TRBJ1-1; weak D call: TRBD1 (5 bases). Trimming stripped 1 base from V and 3 bases from J, with 15 bases between. This CDR3 contains 16 residues. CDR1 and CDR2 from the germline V gene are MGHRA and YSYEKL. The CDR3 loop reads CASSQGASEGHTEAFF. For the CDR3, the DNA is TGCGCCAGCAGCCAAGGAGCGTCGGAGGGGCACACTGAAGCTTTCTTT.

The sample holds many counts of this clonotype. This chain joins TRBV14 and TRBJ2-1; 12 nucleotides line up with TRBD2. The germline gives CDR1 SGHDN, CDR2 FVKESK. The CDR3 is 16 amino acids. With 4 bases clipped from V and 6 bases from J, the junction kept 7 bases outside the gene matches. For the CDR3, the DNA is TGTGCCAGCAGCCTATCAACTAGCGGGAGGCGCAATGAGCAGTTCTTC. Amino acids: CASSLSTSGRRNEQFF.

The chain recombines TRBV20-1 with TRBJ1-1, with D uncertain. Germline assignment: CDR1 DFQATT and CDR2 SNEGSKA (reference sequence). The V end lost 1 base, the J end lost 5 bases, and 8 bases lay between the germline ends. This CDR3 comprises 12 residues. CDR3 DNA sequence: TGCAGTGCTAGAGGACCCGTTACTGAAGCTTTCTTT. Its translation is CSARGPVTEAFF.

This clonotype was found many times. V and J are TRBV7-2 and TRBJ2-4, with 7 bases identical to TRBD1. This CDR3 comprises 15 residues. Germline CDR1 is SGHTA and CDR2 is FQGNSA. Trimming at V came to 1 base and at J to 7 bases, leaving 7 bases not matched to a gene. The CDR3 nucleotides read TGTGCCAGCAGCTTAGGTGGCAGGGGGAGCAACATTCAGTACTTC. Translating it yields CASSLGGRGSNIQYF.

This clonotype showed up just a few times. The chain joins TRBV28 to TRBJ1-2; possible D gene TRBD1, 5 bases. Per germline, CDR1 MDHEN and CDR2 SYDVKM. The CDR3 sequence is 12 residues long. Trimming shortened V by 11 bases and J by 6 bases, and 16 bases separated the two germline ends. CDR3 protein: CAVIGVPDGYTF. Here the CDR3 DNA reads TGTGCCGTCATAGGGGTCCCGGATGGCTACACCTTC.

The sample holds many counts of this clonotype. This chain connects TRBV7-2 to TRBJ2-1; no firm D call. Germline V gene sequence: CDR1 SGHTA, CDR2 FQGNSA. The germline V and J ends were trimmed by 4 bases and 7 bases, with 11 bases remaining between them. The CDR3 runs to 13 residues. CDR3: CASSSYLRNEQFF. The CDR3 nucleotides are TGTGCCAGCAGCTCTTACTTGAGGAATGAGCAGTTCTTC. Full variable domain (outside the CDR3, taken from reference TRBV7-2 and TRBJ2-1): GAGVSQSPSNKVTEKGKDVELRCDPISGHTALYWYRQSLGQGLEFLIYFQGNSAPDKSGLPSDRFSAERTGGSVSTLTIQRTQQEDSAVYLCASSSYLRNEQFFGPGTRLTVL.

This clonotype was recorded at least ten times. The chain uses TRBV20-1 and TRBJ2-1; D assignment may be TRBD1 or TRBD2 (5 bases each). The CDR3 covers 15 residues. Looked up from germline, CDR1 is DFQATT and CDR2 is SNEGSKA (reference sequence). V shed 1 base and J shed 0 bases, with 10 bases lying between them. The CDR3 region is CSARAGPRSYNEQFF. In DNA form, the CDR3 reads TGCAGTGCTAGAGCGGGACCCCGCTCCTACAATGAGCAGTTCTTC.

This clonotype was detected ten times or more. The chain has TRBV29-1 and TRBJ2-3; TRBD1 matches at 7 bases. Per the germline V gene, CDR1 is SQVTM and CDR2 is ANQGSEA. V gave up 6 bases and J gave up 1 base; unmatched junction bases: 7. The CDR3 extends over 14 amino acids. The CDR3 region has the DNA TGCAGCGTGGCCACAGGGGTAGGCACAGATACGCAGTATTTT. Translating gives CSVATGVGTDTQYF.

V and J are TRBV7-9 and TRBJ2-5; D could derive from TRBD1 or TRBD2 (6 bases each). Trimming removed 8 bases at V and 2 bases at J, with 18 bases between. CDR1 SEHNR and CDR2 FQNEAQ come from the germline V gene (reference sequence). This CDR3 contains 15 residues. CDR3 nucleotide sequence: TGTGCCAGCCGAGTGGGGGCGGGGAATCAAGAGACCCAGTACTTC. The encoded protein is CASRVGAGNQETQYF. The variable domain in full, completed from reference TRBV7-9 and TRBJ2-5, reads DTGVSQNPRHKITKRGQNVTFRCDPISEHNRLYWYRQTLGQGPEFLTYFQNEAQLEKSRLLSDRFSAERPKGSFSTLEIQRTEQGDSAMYLCASRVGAGNQETQYFGPGTRLLVL.